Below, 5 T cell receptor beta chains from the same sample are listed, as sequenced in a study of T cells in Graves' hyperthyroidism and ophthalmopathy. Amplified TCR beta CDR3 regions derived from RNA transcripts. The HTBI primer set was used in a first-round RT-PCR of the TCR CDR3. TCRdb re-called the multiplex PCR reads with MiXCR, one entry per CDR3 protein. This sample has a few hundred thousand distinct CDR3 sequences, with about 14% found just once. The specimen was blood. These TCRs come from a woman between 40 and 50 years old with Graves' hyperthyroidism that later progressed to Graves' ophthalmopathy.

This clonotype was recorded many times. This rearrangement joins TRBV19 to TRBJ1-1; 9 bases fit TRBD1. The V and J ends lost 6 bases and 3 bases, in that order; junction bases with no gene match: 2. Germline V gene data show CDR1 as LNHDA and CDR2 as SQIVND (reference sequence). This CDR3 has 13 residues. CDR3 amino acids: CASSWTGDTEAFF. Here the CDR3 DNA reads TGTGCCAGTAGCTGGACAGGGGACACTGAAGCTTTCTTT.

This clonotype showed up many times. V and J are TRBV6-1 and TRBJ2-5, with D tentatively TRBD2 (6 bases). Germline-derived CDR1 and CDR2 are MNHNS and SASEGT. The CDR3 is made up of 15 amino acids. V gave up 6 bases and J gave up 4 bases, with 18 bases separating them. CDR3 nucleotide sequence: TGTGCCAGCAGCCCAACTCGTGTGGGAGGAGAGACCCAGTACTTC. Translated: CASSPTRVGGETQYF.

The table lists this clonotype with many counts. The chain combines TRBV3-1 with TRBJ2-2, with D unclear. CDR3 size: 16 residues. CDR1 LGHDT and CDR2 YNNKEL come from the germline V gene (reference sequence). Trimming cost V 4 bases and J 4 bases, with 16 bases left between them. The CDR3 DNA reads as TGTGCCAGCAGCCCCCTCGCGGATTTGGGCACCGGGGAGCTGTTTTTT. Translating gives CASSPLADLGTGELFF.

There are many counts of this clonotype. The CDR3 nucleotides are TGTGCCAGCAGCCCTAGGATCCTTTACTCCGGGACAAAGAACAATGAGCAGTTCTTC. This encodes CASSPRILYSGTKNNEQFF. The rearrangement uses TRBV7-9 and TRBJ2-1; TRBD1 might be the D (6 bases). This CDR3 spans 19 amino acids. Germline V gives CDR1 SEHNR, CDR2 FQNEAQ (reference sequence). V shed 5 bases and J shed 5 bases, with 28 bases lying between them.

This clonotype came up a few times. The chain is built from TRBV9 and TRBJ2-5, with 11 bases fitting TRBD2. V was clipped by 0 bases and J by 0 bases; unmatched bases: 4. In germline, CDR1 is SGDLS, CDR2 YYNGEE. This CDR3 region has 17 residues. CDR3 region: CASSVATSGSYQETQYF. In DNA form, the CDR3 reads TGTGCCAGCAGCGTAGCTACTAGCGGGAGCTACCAAGAGACCCAGTACTTC.